This is a list of T cell receptor beta chains from one sample in a study of T cell changes during pregnancy in multiple sclerosis. The data were produced by immunoSEQ multiplex PCR, yet TCRdb's version contains in-frame clones alone and is incomplete. Among about 40,000 clones listed, 90% to 95% were seen once. Material: CD4+ T cells from peripheral blood mononuclear cells, obtained before pregnancy. Source of these receptors: a female donor with multiple sclerosis, enrolled in a pregnancy study. CDR3s include the opening cysteine and the closing phenylalanine or tryptophan. D genes are given only for firm matches. Some rows mark clone size as missing; the rest say once, few, many or name a class of expanded clone.

size,V,J,D,DNA,CDR3
NA,TRBV7-2,TRBJ2-1,TRBD2,TGTGCCAGCAGCTTAGCAGCGGGGGCTTACAATGAGCAGTTCTTC,CASSLAAGAYNEQFF
NA,TRBV19,TRBJ1-2,NA,TGTGCCACCGGGGGTGGCCGAAATAACTATGGCTACACCTTC,CATGGGRNNYGYTF
NA,TRBV6-1,TRBJ2-2,TRBD2,TGTGCCACCGTCCCGGGACTACCGAACACCGGGGAGCTGTTTTTT,CATVPGLPNTGELFF
NA,TRBV11-2,TRBJ1-6,NA,TGTGCCAGCAGCTTAGTTGGGGCCGCCGGATACGGTTCACCCCTCCACTTT,CASSLVGAAGYGSPLHF
NA,TRBV18,TRBJ2-2,TRBD1,TGTGCCAGCTCACCCCAAACGACAGGGGCCGGGGAGCTGTTTTTT,CASSPQTTGAGELFF
NA,TRBV9,TRBJ1-1,TRBD1,TGTGCCAGCAGCGTACAGGCTTTAAGACCGGGACAGGGGAGCACTGAAGCTTTCTTT,CASSVQALRPGQGSTEAFF
NA,TRBV7-2,TRBJ1-6,NA,TGTGCCAGCAGCGCACAGACAGGAAGGGGGAATTCACCCCTCCACTTT,CASSAQTGRGNSPLHF
NA,TRBV9,TRBJ2-1,TRBD2,TGTGCCAGCAGCGTAAATCCAGCGGGGGGGGAGGAGCAGTTCTTC,CASSVNPAGGEEQFF
NA,TRBV25-1,TRBJ1-1,TRBD1,TGTGCCAGCAGTCCTACAGGGGACGCCACTGAAGCTTTCTTT,CASSPTGDATEAFF
NA,TRBV5-6,TRBJ1-1,TRBD1,TGTGCCAGCAGCCACTACAGGGGTTTCACTGAAGCTTTCTTT,CASSHYRGFTEAFF
NA,TRBV25-1,TRBJ1-5,TRBD1,TGTGCCAGCAGTGACCCTGGGACAGCCGATCAGCCCCAGCATTTT,CASSDPGTADQPQHF
NA,TRBV2,TRBJ1-2,TRBD1,TGTGCCAGCAGTGTGGGACAGGGAGAATATGGCTACACCTTC,CASSVGQGEYGYTF
NA,TRBV9,TRBJ1-1,NA,TGTGCCAGCAGCCCCCGGGGAGGGCCGGGCACTGAAGCTTTCTTT,CASSPRGGPGTEAFF
NA,TRBV5-4,TRBJ2-1,NA,TGTGCCAGCAGCTTGTTTGGTAGCTACAATGAGCAGTTCTTC,CASSLFGSYNEQFF
once,TRBV19,TRBJ1-5,TRBD1,TGTGCCAGTAGTACCTGGGGAGGGACAGGGGAGACGAGGGGTCAGCCCCAGCATTTT,CASSTWGGTGETRGQPQHF
NA,TRBV19,TRBJ1-2,TRBD1,TGTGCCAGTACCCACCCCCTGGCAGGGGGAAGGGGTAACTATGGCTACACCTTC,CASTHPLAGGRGNYGYTF
NA,TRBV4-3,TRBJ1-4,NA,TGCGCCAGCAGCCAAGATAGGCGGGGGGAAAAACTGTTTTTT,CASSQDRRGEKLFF
NA,TRBV10-3,TRBJ2-2,NA,TGTGCCACCAAAAGGGGGGGGAGCGGGGAGCTGTTTTTT,CATKRGGSGELFF
NA,TRBV10-3,TRBJ2-3,NA,TGTGCCATCAGTGAAGTACAGGTATTGGGAGATACGCAGTATTTT,CAISEVQVLGDTQYF
NA,TRBV15,TRBJ2-6,NA,TGTGCCACCAGCAGGTTCAGCGGCGGGGCCAACGTCCTGACTTTC,CATSRFSGGANVLTF
NA,TRBV18,TRBJ1-3,NA,TGTGCCAGCTCACTAACCTCACCCATCCAGGGTTCTGGAAACACCATATATTTT,CASSLTSPIQGSGNTIYF
NA,TRBV11-2,TRBJ1-2,TRBD1,TGTGCCAGCAGCCCTCAGGGGGCGTTGGATGGCTACACCTTC,CASSPQGALDGYTF
NA,TRBV9,TRBJ2-2,TRBD2,TGTGCCAGCAGCGTAACTAGCGGGATCTCCACCGGGGAGCTGTTTTTT,CASSVTSGISTGELFF
NA,TRBV7-3,TRBJ2-2,TRBD1,TGTGCCAGCAGCCCCCCCGGGACAGCAAGGGGGAAGGGCACGAACACCGGGGAGCTGTTTTTT,CASSPPGTARGKGTNTGELFF
NA,TRBV7-3,TRBJ1-2,TRBD1,TGTGCCAGCAGCCCCGGACGGACAGGGGATGGCTACACCTTC,CASSPGRTGDGYTF
NA,TRBV20-1,TRBJ1-1,NA,TGCAGTGCGGAGGGGAACACTGAAGCTTTCTTT,CSAEGNTEAFF
NA,TRBV18,TRBJ1-6,NA,TGTGCCAGCTCACCCCAGGCAGCAGCTAATTCACCCCTCCACTTT,CASSPQAAANSPLHF
once,TRBV14,TRBJ2-1,TRBD2,TGTGCCAGCAGCCAGGCCGGACTAGCGGGGCACAATGAGCAGTTCTTC,CASSQAGLAGHNEQFF
NA,TRBV9,TRBJ2-4,TRBD1,TGTGCCAGCAGCGTAGAGGCAGGGGGCAAAAACATTCAGTACTTC,CASSVEAGGKNIQYF
NA,TRBV6-1,TRBJ1-6,TRBD1,TGTGCCAGCAGTGACAACCTCCGGACAGGGGCGTATTCACCCCTCCACTTT,CASSDNLRTGAYSPLHF
NA,TRBV4-1,TRBJ2-5,NA,TGCGCCAGCAGCCAACAGGGTTCCATCTCAGAGACCCAGTACTTC,CASSQQGSISETQYF
NA,TRBV7-2,TRBJ1-5,TRBD1,TGTGCCAGCAGGGGACAGAGCAATCAGCCCCAGCATTTT,CASRGQSNQPQHF
NA,TRBV6-5,TRBJ1-1,TRBD1,TGTGCCAGCAGCGTCGACAGGGCCGGGAACACTGAAGCTTTCTTT,CASSVDRAGNTEAFF
NA,TRBV7-8,TRBJ1-2,NA,TGTGCCAGCAGCGAGGTCCGTTTTTATGGCTACACCTTC,CASSEVRFYGYTF
once,TRBV5-4,TRBJ2-5,TRBD2,TGTGCCAGCAGCTTGACCCTCGGGGGGGGAGAGACCCAGTACTTC,CASSLTLGGGETQYF
NA,TRBV5-6,TRBJ1-2,TRBD1,TGTGCCAGCAGCTTGGGGGACAGGGTCTATGGCTACACCTTC,CASSLGDRVYGYTF
NA,TRBV5-6,TRBJ1-1,NA,TGTGCCAGCAGCTTGGGGGGGCGGACAACCGAAGCTTTCTTT,CASSLGGRTTEAFF
NA,TRBV5-4,TRBJ1-1,NA,TGTGCCAGCAGCTTGGAAGGGGTCACTGAAGCTTTCTTT,CASSLEGVTEAFF
once,TRBV5-5,TRBJ2-3,TRBD2,TGTGCCAGCAGCCCACTAGCGCACCGAAGCACAGATACGCAGTATTTT,CASSPLAHRSTDTQYF
NA,TRBV21-1,TRBJ1-1,NA,TGTGCCAGCAGACTCACGGAAGCTTTCTTT,CASRLTEAFF
once,TRBV4-3,TRBJ1-2,NA,TGCGCCAGCAGCCAAGCGGTCGGGAGGGGGGGCTATGGCTACACCTTC,CASSQAVGRGGYGYTF